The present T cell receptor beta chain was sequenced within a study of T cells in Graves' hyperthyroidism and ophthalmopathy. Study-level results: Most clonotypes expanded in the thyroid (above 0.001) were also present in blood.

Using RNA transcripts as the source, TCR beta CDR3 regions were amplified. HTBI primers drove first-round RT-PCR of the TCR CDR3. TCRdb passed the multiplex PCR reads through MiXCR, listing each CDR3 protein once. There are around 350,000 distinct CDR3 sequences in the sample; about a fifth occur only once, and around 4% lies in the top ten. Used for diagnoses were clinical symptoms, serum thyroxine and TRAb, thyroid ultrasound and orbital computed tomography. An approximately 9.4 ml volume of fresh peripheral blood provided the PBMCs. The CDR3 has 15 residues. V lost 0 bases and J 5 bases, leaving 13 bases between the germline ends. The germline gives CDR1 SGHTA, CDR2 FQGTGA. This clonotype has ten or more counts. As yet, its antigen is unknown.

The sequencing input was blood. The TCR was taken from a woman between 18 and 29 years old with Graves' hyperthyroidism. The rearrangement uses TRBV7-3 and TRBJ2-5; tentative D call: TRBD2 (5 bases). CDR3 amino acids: CASSLTPGLGETQYF. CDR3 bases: TGTGCCAGCAGCTTAACTCCGGGGTTGGGGGAGACCCAGTACTTC.